This T cell receptor beta chain was identified in a study of cytomegalovirus exposure and HLA in healthy donors. The overall study: Tens of millions of unique TCR sequences came from HLA-typed donors in an early release. Study-level results: Productive status was seen about 90% or about 30% of the time for most TCR beta V segments in an earlier analysis. In all likelihood, a cluster of highly shared sequence variants was a sequencing artifact.

PCR used 60 Vbeta primers and 13 Jbeta primers. The assay was immunoSEQ multiplex PCR, and TCRdb's table has in-frame clones only and misses some. The sample includes around 150,000 clones, 80% seen only once; the top ten take around 2.5%. Germline V gene sequence: CDR1 MNHEY, CDR2 SMNVEV (reference sequence). Trimming stripped 5 bases from V and 4 bases from J, with 6 bases between. The CDR3 extends over 12 amino acids. This clone is a singleton in its sample. The antigen is unknown. The chain has TRBV27 and TRBJ1-5; a possible D gene is TRBD1 (6 bases). The receptor comes from a man aged 50 to 60 in good health and CMV-seronegative. The sequenced sample was PBMCs. CDR3: CASSQGNQPQHF. The DNA of the CDR3 is TGTGCCAGCAGTCAGGGGAATCAGCCCCAGCATTTT.